This T cell receptor beta chain was profiled in a study of cytomegalovirus exposure and HLA in healthy donors. These donors were members of the approximately 110-subject validation cohort, a group separate from the roughly 670-subject first cohort. Profiled with immunoSEQ multiplex PCR; TCRdb holds only in-frame clones, not every one. The sample shows 80,000 to 100,000 clones, 87% of them seen only once. Germline values: CDR1 SNHLY, CDR2 FYNNEI. The V gene lost 11 bases and the J gene lost 7 bases, with 14 bases spanning the gap. The CDR3 is 11 amino acids. Remarks on this clone: Its antigen remains unidentified.

Study observations and caveats: There were approximately 150 TCR beta chains listed as cytomegalovirus-associated. One later analysis, an examination of the roughly 130 validation repertoires, found that first-cohort TCR clusters tended to co-occur in them. Accounts indicate the classifier identified cytomegalovirus status with strong specificity and sensitivity.

This sequence was found in a woman in her twenties or thirties in good health and CMV-seronegative. The material sequenced was PBMCs. V gene TRBV2 combines with J gene TRBJ2-5, with D unclear. The DNA of the CDR3 is TGTGCCGGGCAGGCCCACGGGACCCAGTACTTC. Its protein is CAGQAHGTQYF.